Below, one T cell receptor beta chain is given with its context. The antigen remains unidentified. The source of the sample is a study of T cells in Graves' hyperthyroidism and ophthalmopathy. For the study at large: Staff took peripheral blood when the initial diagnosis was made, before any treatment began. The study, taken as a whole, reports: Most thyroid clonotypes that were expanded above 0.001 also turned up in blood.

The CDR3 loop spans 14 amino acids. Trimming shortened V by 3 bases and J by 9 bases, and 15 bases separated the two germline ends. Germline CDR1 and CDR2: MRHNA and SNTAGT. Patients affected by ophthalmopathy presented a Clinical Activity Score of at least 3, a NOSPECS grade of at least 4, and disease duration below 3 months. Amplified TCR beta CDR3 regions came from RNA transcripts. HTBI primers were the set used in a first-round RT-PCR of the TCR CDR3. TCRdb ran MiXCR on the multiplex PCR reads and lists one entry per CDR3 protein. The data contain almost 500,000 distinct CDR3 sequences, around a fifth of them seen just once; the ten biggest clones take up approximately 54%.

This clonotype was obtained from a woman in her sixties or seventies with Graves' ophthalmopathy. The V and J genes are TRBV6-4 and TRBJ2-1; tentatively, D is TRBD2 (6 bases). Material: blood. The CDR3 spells CASSERLEVGEQFF. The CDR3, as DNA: TGTGCCAGCAGTGAGAGACTAGAGGTGGGTGAGCAGTTCTTC.